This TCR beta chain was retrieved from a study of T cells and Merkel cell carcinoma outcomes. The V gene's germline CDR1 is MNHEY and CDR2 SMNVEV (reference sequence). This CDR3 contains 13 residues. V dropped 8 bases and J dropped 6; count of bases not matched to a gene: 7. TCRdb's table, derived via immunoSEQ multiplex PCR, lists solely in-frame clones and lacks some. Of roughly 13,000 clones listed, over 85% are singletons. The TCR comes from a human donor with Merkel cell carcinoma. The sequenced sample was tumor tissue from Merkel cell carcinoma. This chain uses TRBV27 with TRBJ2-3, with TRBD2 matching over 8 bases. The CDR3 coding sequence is TGTGCCAGCGTACTTCGGGGGGGGGATACGCAGTATTTT. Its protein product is CASVLRGGDTQYF.